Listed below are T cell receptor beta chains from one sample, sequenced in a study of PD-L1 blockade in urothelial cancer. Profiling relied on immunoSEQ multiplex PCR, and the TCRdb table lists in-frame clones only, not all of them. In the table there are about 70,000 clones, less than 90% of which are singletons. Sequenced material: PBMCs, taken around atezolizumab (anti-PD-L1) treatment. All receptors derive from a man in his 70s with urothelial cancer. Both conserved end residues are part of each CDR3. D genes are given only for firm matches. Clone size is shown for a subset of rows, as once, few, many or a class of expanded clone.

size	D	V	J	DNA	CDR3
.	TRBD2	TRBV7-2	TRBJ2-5	TGTGCCAGCAGCTTAGGTAGCGGGTTGTACCAAGAGACCCAGTACTTC	CASSLGSGLYQETQYF
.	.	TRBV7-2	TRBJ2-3	TGTGCCAGCAGCTTAGTTTCAGGTTATAGCACAGATACGCAGTATTTT	CASSLVSGYSTDTQYF
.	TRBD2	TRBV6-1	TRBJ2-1	TGTGCCAGCAGTGAGGGAGCGGGAGCATACAATGAGCAGTTCTTC	CASSEGAGAYNEQFF
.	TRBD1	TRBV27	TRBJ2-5	TGTGCCAGCAGCCGACAGGGTTTTTTGTACTTC	CASSRQGFLYF
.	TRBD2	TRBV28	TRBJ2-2	TGTGCCAGCAGTTTATCTAGCGGGAGGACCGGGGAGCTGTTTTTT	CASSLSSGRTGELFF
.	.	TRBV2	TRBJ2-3	TGTGCCAGCAGGGAACTAGGTCTCCCGACAGATACGCAGTATTTT	CASRELGLPTDTQYF
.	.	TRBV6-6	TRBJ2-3	TGTGCCAGCAGCATCACAGATACGCAGTATTTT	CASSITDTQYF
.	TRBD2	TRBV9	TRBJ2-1	TGTGCCAGCAGCGTAGCCTCTAGCGGGAGGGGGTATGAGCAGTTCTTC	CASSVASSGRGYEQFF
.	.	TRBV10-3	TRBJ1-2	TGTGCCATCAGTGAGTCTTCCTCCGAGGTGGTGGGCTACACCTTC	CAISESSSEVVGYTF
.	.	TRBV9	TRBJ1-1	TGTGCCAGCAGCGTAGATCCCGTTAACACTGAAGCTTTCTTT	CASSVDPVNTEAFF
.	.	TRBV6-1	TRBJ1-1	TGTGCCAGCAGTGAAAGAAAGGGGGTCCTAACTGAAGCTTTCTTT	CASSERKGVLTEAFF
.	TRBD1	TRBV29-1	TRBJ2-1	TGCAGCGTACGGGGCAGGGGGTGGAATGAGCAGTTCTTC	CSVRGRGWNEQFF
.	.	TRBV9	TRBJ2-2	TGTGCCAGCAGCGAAAGGACATCCCTCGCGAACACCGGGGAGCTGTTTTTT	CASSERTSLANTGELFF
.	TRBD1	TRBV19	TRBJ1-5	TGTGCCAGTAGTATTGGACAGGGCAGCAATCAGCCCCAGCATTTT	CASSIGQGSNQPQHF
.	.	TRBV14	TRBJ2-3	TGTGCCAGCAGCAAGGAGCTCACAGATACGCAGTATTTT	CASSKELTDTQYF
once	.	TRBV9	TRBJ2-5	TGTGCCAGCAGCGTAGTAGGGACACCGCAAGAGACCCAGTACTTC	CASSVVGTPQETQYF
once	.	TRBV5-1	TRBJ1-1	TGCGCCAGCAGCTTGATCGGTCTCAACACTGAAGCTTTCTTT	CASSLIGLNTEAFF
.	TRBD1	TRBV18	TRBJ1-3	TGTGCCAGCTCACCCCAACAGGGGTTTGAAAACACCATATATTTT	CASSPQQGFENTIYF
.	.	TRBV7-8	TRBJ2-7	TGTGCCAGCAGCTTAGTACTAGCAGGTTACGAGCAGTACTTC	CASSLVLAGYEQYF
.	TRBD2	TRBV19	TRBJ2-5	TGTGCCAGTAGTATTCCCACAGGGGGATCGGGACTAGCGGGAGGCCCGCAAGAGACCCAGTACTTC	CASSIPTGGSGLAGGPQETQYF
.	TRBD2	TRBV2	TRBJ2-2	TGTGCCAGCAAGCGGGAGGGAACGAACACCGGGGAGCTGTTTTTT	CASKREGTNTGELFF
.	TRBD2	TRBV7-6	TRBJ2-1	TGTGCCAGCAGCCCCCGGACTAGCGGGAGTTTGTACAATGAGCAGTTCTTC	CASSPRTSGSLYNEQFF
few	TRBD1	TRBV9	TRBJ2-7	TGTGCCAGCAGCGCGGGACAGGGTCGCTACGAGCAGTACTTC	CASSAGQGRYEQYF
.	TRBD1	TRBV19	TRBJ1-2	TGTGCCAGTAGTGACCCGGGACAGGGATCCTATGGCTACACCTTC	CASSDPGQGSYGYTF
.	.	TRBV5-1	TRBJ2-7	TGCGCCAGCAGGGGTCCTGGAGGGGCCTACGAGCAGTACTTC	CASRGPGGAYEQYF
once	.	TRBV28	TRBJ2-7	TGTGCCACCACAGGTCCCTCCTACGAGCAGTACTTC	CATTGPSYEQYF
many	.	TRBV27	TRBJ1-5	TGTGCCAGCAGTTTATCGGGTGGGCAGGGGAGTAATCAGCCCCAGCATTTT	CASSLSGGQGSNQPQHF
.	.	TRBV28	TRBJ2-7	TGTGCCAGCAGTTTAGGCGGGACTTGGCACTTC	CASSLGGTWHF
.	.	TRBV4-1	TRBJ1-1	TGCGCCAGCAGCCACGCGAGGGTTGAGGCCCCTGAAGCTTTCTTT	CASSHARVEAPEAFF
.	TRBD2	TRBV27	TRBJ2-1	TGTGCCAGCAGTCTGACTAGCGGGAGGGCCGGCGGTGAGCAGTTCTTC	CASSLTSGRAGGEQFF
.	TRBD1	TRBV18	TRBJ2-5	TGTGCCAGCTCACCACCGGGACAGGGGGCGTTAGTCCAAGAGACCCAGTACTTC	CASSPPGQGALVQETQYF
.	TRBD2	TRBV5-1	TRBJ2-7	TGCGCCAGCAGCCCGATCGGACTAGCGGGAGGGAGGGAGCAGTACTTC	CASSPIGLAGGREQYF
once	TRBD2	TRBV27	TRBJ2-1	TGTGCCAGCAAGCGGCGGGAGTTTAGCGATGAGCAGTTCTTC	CASKRREFSDEQFF
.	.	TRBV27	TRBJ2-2	TGTGCCAGCAGCATGAACACCGGGGAGCTGTTTTTT	CASSMNTGELFF
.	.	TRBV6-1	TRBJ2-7	TGTGCCAGCAGTGAACCCGGGAATTATCCCTACGAGCAGTACTTC	CASSEPGNYPYEQYF
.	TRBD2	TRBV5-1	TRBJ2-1	TGCGCCAGCAGCTCCGCCGGGACTAGCGGGAGTATCTACAATGAGCAGTTCTTC	CASSSAGTSGSIYNEQFF
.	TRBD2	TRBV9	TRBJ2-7	TGTGCCAGCAGCGTAGGAGGTAGCGGGACCCCCTACGAGCAGTACTTC	CASSVGGSGTPYEQYF
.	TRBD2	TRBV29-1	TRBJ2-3	TGCAGCGTTCGGCTAGCGGGAGGGGACGCTAGCACAGATACGCAGTATTTT	CSVRLAGGDASTDTQYF
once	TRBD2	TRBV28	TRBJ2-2	TGTGCCAGCAGGCGACTAGCGGAGACCGGGGAGCTGTTTTTT	CASRRLAETGELFF
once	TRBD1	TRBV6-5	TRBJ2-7	TGTGCCAGCAGTAGGGGGGGGACAGGGGGCTACGAGCAGTACTTC	CASSRGGTGGYEQYF
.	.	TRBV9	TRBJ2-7	TGTGCCAGCAGCGTAGGGGGACAAAGCTCCTACGAGCAGTACTTC	CASSVGGQSSYEQYF
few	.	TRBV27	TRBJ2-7	TGTGCCAGCAGTTTAAGCCCGGGGTGGAACGAGCAGTACTTC	CASSLSPGWNEQYF
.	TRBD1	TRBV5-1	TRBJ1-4	TGCGCCAGCAGCTTGGCGGGGACAGGGGGTGAAAAACTGTTTTTT	CASSLAGTGGEKLFF
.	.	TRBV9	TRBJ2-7	TGTGCCAGCAGTGTTACTGACAGGCGGGGAGGGGGGGAGCAGTACTTC	CASSVTDRRGGGEQYF
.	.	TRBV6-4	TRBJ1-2	TGTGCCAGCAGTGAATCCGGGACAACCAATGCGGGCTACACCTTC	CASSESGTTNAGYTF
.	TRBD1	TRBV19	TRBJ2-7	TGTGCCAGTAGTGGACGATACAGGGGGAGCTCCTACGAGCAGTACTTC	CASSGRYRGSSYEQYF
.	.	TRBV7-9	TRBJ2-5	TGTGCCAGCAGCTTAGGAGCCGAGTGGGAGACCCAGTACTTC	CASSLGAEWETQYF
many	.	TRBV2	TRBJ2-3	TGTGCCAGCAGTGAATACGGGAGAGCAGATACGCAGTATTTT	CASSEYGRADTQYF